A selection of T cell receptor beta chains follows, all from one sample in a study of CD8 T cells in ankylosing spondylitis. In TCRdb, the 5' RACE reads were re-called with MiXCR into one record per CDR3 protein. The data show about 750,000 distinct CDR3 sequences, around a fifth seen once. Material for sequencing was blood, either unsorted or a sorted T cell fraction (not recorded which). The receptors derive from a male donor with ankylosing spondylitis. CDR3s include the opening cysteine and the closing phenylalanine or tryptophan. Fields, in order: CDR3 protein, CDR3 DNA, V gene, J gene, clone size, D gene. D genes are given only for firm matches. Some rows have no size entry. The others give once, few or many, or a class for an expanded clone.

cdr3_aa: CASSLAGHVQETQYF
cdr3_nt: TGTGCCAGCAGCTTAGCCGGACACGTGCAAGAGACCCAGTACTTC
v_call: TRBV7-8
j_call: TRBJ2-5
clone_size: .
d_call: .

cdr3_aa: CASSPTRGNYEQYF
cdr3_nt: TGTGCCAGCTCACCAACCAGGGGGAACTACGAGCAGTACTTC
v_call: TRBV18
j_call: TRBJ2-7
clone_size: .
d_call: TRBD1

cdr3_aa: CASSFPSASGSYEQYF
cdr3_nt: TGTGCCAGCAGTTTCCCGTCAGCTAGCGGATCCTACGAGCAGTACTTC
v_call: TRBV12-3/TRBV12-4
j_call: TRBJ2-7
clone_size: few
d_call: TRBD2

cdr3_aa: CSARNTDATPLHF
cdr3_nt: TGCAGTGCTAGAAATACGGACGCAACACCCCTCCACTTT
v_call: TRBV20-1
j_call: TRBJ1-6
clone_size: .
d_call: .

cdr3_aa: CASKEWATNEKLFF
cdr3_nt: TGTGCCAGCAAGGAGTGGGCAACTAATGAAAAACTGTTTTTT
v_call: TRBV6-1
j_call: TRBJ1-4
clone_size: .
d_call: .

cdr3_aa: CASSLGERNDPFYEQYF
cdr3_nt: TGTGCCAGCAGCCTGGGGGAGCGGAACGACCCTTTCTACGAGCAGTACTTC
v_call: TRBV7-9
j_call: TRBJ2-7
clone_size: once
d_call: .

cdr3_aa: CSVPLDRVNYGYTF
cdr3_nt: TGCAGCGTCCCCTTGGACAGGGTCAACTATGGCTACACCTTC
v_call: TRBV29-1
j_call: TRBJ1-2
clone_size: .
d_call: TRBD1

cdr3_aa: CASTRGVGEAFF
cdr3_nt: TGTGCCAGCACAAGGGGGGTGGGTGAAGCTTTCTTT
v_call: TRBV12-3/TRBV12-4
j_call: TRBJ1-1
clone_size: .
d_call: .

cdr3_aa: CASSLAQAGAYNEQFF
cdr3_nt: TGTGCCAGCAGCTTAGCCCAAGCGGGAGCCTACAATGAGCAGTTCTTC
v_call: TRBV7-9
j_call: TRBJ2-1
clone_size: .
d_call: TRBD2

cdr3_aa: CASSQFRREPTGELFF
cdr3_nt: TGTGCCAGCAGCCAATTTCGGCGGGAGCCCACCGGGGAGCTGTTTTTT
v_call: TRBV4-2
j_call: TRBJ2-2
clone_size: few
d_call: TRBD2

cdr3_aa: CASSLGQFGNTIYF
cdr3_nt: TGTGCCAGCAGCTTGGGACAGTTTGGAAACACCATATATTTT
v_call: TRBV7-8
j_call: TRBJ1-3
clone_size: .
d_call: TRBD1

cdr3_aa: CASSLGGGNTIYF
cdr3_nt: TGTGCCAGCAGCTTAGGAGGTGGAAACACCATATATTTT
v_call: TRBV7-3
j_call: TRBJ1-3
clone_size: .
d_call: .

cdr3_aa: CASSYRLAAYEQYF
cdr3_nt: TGTGCCAGCAGCTACAGACTAGCCGCCTACGAGCAGTACTTC
v_call: TRBV5-6
j_call: TRBJ2-7
clone_size: few
d_call: TRBD2

cdr3_aa: CSAAQGSRFLQETQYF
cdr3_nt: TGCAGCGCCGCACAGGGATCCCGATTCCTTCAAGAGACCCAGTACTTC
v_call: TRBV29-1
j_call: TRBJ2-5
clone_size: .
d_call: .

cdr3_aa: CASSFGTENTEAFF
cdr3_nt: TGCGCCAGCAGCTTCGGGACAGAGAACACTGAAGCTTTCTTT
v_call: TRBV5-1
j_call: TRBJ1-1
clone_size: many
d_call: TRBD1

cdr3_aa: CATSDSTSGVSYNEQFF
cdr3_nt: TGTGCCACCAGTGACTCGACTAGCGGGGTGTCCTACAATGAGCAGTTCTTC
v_call: TRBV24-1
j_call: TRBJ2-1
clone_size: .
d_call: TRBD2

cdr3_aa: CASSDRAGANVLTF
cdr3_nt: TGTGCCAGCAGCGACAGGGCTGGGGCCAACGTCCTGACTTTC
v_call: TRBV5-5
j_call: TRBJ2-6
clone_size: few
d_call: TRBD1

cdr3_aa: CASSQDWASGEQETQYF
cdr3_nt: TGCGCCAGCAGCCAAGATTGGGCTAGCGGGGAGCAAGAGACCCAGTACTTC
v_call: TRBV4-3
j_call: TRBJ2-5
clone_size: .
d_call: TRBD2

cdr3_aa: CASSQDREGAIPYNEQFF
cdr3_nt: TGCGCCAGCAGCCAAGATCGAGAGGGGGCGATCCCTTACAATGAGCAGTTCTTC
v_call: TRBV4-3
j_call: TRBJ2-1
clone_size: few
d_call: TRBD1

cdr3_aa: CASSFGTSGPDTQYF
cdr3_nt: TGTGCCAGCAGCTTTGGGACTAGCGGGCCAGATACGCAGTATTTT
v_call: TRBV7-3
j_call: TRBJ2-3
clone_size: few
d_call: TRBD2

cdr3_aa: CASSATSAGELFF
cdr3_nt: TGTGCCAGCAGCGCGACTTCAGCCGGGGAGCTGTTTTTT
v_call: TRBV7-9
j_call: TRBJ2-2
clone_size: few
d_call: .

cdr3_aa: CASSPRLGQETQYF
cdr3_nt: TGTGCCAGCAGCCCGAGACTAGGCCAAGAGACCCAGTACTTC
v_call: TRBV3-1
j_call: TRBJ2-5
clone_size: few
d_call: .

cdr3_aa: CASSFQRSTDTQYF
cdr3_nt: TGTGCCAGCAGTTTTCAGCGCAGCACAGATACGCAGTATTTT
v_call: TRBV6-2/TRBV6-3
j_call: TRBJ2-3
clone_size: .
d_call: .

cdr3_aa: CASLLGQGGTEAFF
cdr3_nt: TGTGCCAGCTTATTAGGACAGGGGGGCACTGAAGCTTTCTTT
v_call: TRBV12-3/TRBV12-4
j_call: TRBJ1-1
clone_size: few
d_call: TRBD1

cdr3_aa: CASSSEGGEKLFF
cdr3_nt: TGCGCCAGCAGCTCCGAAGGGGGAGAAAAACTGTTTTTT
v_call: TRBV5-1
j_call: TRBJ1-4
clone_size: .
d_call: .

cdr3_aa: CASRSDRANEQFF
cdr3_nt: TGCGCCAGCAGATCGGACAGGGCGAATGAGCAGTTCTTC
v_call: TRBV5-1
j_call: TRBJ2-1
clone_size: few
d_call: TRBD1

cdr3_aa: CASSPDPTPGDYGYTF
cdr3_nt: TGTGCCAGCAGCCCCGACCCGACCCCAGGAGACTATGGCTACACCTTC
v_call: TRBV3-1
j_call: TRBJ1-2
clone_size: many
d_call: .

cdr3_aa: CASSLEIRQSSTDTQYF
cdr3_nt: TGCGCCAGCAGCTTGGAGATTCGACAGTCTAGCACAGATACGCAGTATTTT
v_call: TRBV5-1
j_call: TRBJ2-3
clone_size: many
d_call: .

cdr3_aa: CASSLIGGAPNEQFF
cdr3_nt: TGTGCCAGCAGCTTAATAGGGGGCGCCCCGAATGAGCAGTTCTTC
v_call: TRBV7-3
j_call: TRBJ2-1
clone_size: .
d_call: TRBD1

cdr3_aa: CASSTGTSYYEQYF
cdr3_nt: TGTGCCAGTAGTACCGGGACTAGCTACTACGAGCAGTACTTC
v_call: TRBV19
j_call: TRBJ2-7
clone_size: .
d_call: TRBD2